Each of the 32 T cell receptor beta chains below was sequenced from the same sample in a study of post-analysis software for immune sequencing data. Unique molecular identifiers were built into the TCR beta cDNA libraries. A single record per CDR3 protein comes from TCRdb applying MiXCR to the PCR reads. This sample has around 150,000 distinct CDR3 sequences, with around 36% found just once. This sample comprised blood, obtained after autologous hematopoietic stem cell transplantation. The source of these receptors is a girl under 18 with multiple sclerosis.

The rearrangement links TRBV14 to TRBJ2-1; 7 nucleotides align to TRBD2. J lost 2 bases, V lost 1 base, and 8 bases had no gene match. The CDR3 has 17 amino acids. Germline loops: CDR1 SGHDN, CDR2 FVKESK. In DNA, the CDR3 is TGTGCCAGCAGCCAAGCCTGGCGGGAGTACCCCTACAATGAGCAGTTCTTC. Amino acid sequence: CASSQAWREYPYNEQFF.

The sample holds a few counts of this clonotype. CDR3 region: CASSRTEHSYEQYF. As DNA, the CDR3 is TGTGCCAGCAGCCGAACCGAACACTCCTACGAGCAGTACTTC. This chain links TRBV13 with TRBJ2-7, with no clear D. Trimming pared 5 bases from V and 0 bases from J, leaving 11 bases between. CDR3 size: 14 residues. The germline V gene encodes CDR1 PRHDT and CDR2 FYEKMQ (reference sequence).

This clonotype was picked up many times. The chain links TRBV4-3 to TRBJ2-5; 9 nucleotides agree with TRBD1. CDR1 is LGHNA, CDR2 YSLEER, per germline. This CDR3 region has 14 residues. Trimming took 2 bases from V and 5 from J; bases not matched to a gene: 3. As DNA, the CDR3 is TGCGCCAGCAGCCAAAACAGGGGGCATGAGACCCAGTACTTC. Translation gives CASSQNRGHETQYF.

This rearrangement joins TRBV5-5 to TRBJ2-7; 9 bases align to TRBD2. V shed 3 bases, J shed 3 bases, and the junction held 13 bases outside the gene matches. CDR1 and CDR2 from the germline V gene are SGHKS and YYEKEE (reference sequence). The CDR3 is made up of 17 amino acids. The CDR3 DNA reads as TGTGCCAGCAGCTCCGGGCCCCAAGCGGGAGGAATCTACGAGCAGTACTTC. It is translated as CASSSGPQAGGIYEQYF.

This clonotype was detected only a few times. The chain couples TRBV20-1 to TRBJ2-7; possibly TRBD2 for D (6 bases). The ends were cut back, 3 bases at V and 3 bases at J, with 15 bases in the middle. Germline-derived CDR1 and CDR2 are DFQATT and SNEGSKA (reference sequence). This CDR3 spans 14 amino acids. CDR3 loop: CSASGGSRVYEQYF. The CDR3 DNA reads TGCAGTGCTAGTGGAGGGAGTAGGGTCTACGAGCAGTACTTC.

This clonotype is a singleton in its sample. CDR3 sequence (DNA): TGTGCCACCAGTGCTAGCGGGATAACCGGGGAGCTGTTTTTT. Amino acid sequence: CATSASGITGELFF. V and J are TRBV24-1 and TRBJ2-2; 9 bases are shared with TRBD2. Germline loops: CDR1 KGHDR, CDR2 SFDVKD. The CDR3 sequence is 14 residues long. V lost 5 bases, J lost 5 bases, and 2 bases stayed unmatched.

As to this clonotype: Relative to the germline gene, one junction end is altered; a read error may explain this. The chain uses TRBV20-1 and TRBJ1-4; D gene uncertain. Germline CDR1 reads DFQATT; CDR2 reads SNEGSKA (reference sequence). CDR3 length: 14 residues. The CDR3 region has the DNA TGCAGTGCTGGAGATTTGGAGACTAATGAAAAACTGTTTTTT. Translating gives CSAGDLETNEKLFF.

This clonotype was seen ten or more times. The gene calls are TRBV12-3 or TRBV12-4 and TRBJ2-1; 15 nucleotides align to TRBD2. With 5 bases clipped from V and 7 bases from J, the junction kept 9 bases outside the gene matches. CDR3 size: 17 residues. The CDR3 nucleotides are TGTGCCAGCAGTCGGACTAGCGGGAGGGCTAATTGGAATGAGCAGTTCTTC. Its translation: CASSRTSGRANWNEQFF.

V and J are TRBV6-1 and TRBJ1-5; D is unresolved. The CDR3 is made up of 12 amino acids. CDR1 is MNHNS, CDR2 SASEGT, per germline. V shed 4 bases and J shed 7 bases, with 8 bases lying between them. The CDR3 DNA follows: TGTGCCAGCAGTGTTCCTGCGCAGCCCCAGCATTTT. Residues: CASSVPAQPQHF.

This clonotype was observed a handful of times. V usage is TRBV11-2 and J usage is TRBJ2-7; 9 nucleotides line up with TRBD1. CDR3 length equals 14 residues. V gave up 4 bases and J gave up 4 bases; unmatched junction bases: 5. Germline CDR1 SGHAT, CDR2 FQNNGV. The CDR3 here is CASSWTGARYEQYF. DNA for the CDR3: TGTGCCAGCAGCTGGACAGGGGCGAGGTACGAGCAGTACTTC.

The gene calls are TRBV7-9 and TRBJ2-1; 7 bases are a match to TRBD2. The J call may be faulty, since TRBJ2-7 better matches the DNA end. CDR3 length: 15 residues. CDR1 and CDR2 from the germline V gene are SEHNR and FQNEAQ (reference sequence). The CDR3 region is CASSRPGLPYNEQYF. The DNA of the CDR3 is TGTGCCAGCAGCAGGCCGGGACTACCTTACAATGAGCAGTACTTC.

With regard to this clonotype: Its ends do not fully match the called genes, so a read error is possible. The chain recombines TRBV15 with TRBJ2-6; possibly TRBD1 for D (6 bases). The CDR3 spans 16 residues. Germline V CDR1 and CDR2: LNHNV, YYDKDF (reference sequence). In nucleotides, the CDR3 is TGTACCACCAGCCTAGGGGGAACTGGTGGGGCCAACGTCCTGACTTTC. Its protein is CTTSLGGTGGANVLTF.

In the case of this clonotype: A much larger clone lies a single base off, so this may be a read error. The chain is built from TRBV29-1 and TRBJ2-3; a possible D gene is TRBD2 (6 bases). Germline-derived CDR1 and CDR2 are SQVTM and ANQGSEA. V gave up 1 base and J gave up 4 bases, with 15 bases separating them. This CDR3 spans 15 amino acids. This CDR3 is CSVEVGAGIADTQYF. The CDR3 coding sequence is TGCAGCGTTGAAGTTGGGGCGGGAATAGCAGATACGCAGTATTTT.

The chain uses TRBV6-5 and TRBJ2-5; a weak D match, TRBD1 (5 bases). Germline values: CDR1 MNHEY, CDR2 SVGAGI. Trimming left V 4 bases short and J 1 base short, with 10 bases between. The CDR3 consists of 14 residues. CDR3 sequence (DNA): TGTGCCAGCAGTTCCAACAGGATCCAAGAGACCCAGTACTTC. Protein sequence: CASSSNRIQETQYF.

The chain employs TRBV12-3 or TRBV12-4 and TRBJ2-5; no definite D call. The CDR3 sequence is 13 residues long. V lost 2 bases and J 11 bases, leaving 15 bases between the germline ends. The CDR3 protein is CASSLLEAYGQYF. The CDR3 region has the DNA TGTGCCAGCAGTTTACTAGAGGCCTACGGGCAGTACTTC.

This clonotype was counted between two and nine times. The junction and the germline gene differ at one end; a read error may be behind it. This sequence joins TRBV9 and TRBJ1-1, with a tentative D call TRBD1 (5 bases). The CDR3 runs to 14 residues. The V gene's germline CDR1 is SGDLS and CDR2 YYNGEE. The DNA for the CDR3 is TGTGCCAGCAGCCTTATGGAGGGGAACACTGAAGTTTTCTTT. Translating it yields CASSLMEGNTEVFF.

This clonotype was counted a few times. Written as DNA, the CDR3 is TGTGCCAGCAGTTACCGAGACAGGGCTCATGGCTACACCTTC. Its translation: CASSYRDRAHGYTF. The chain employs TRBV6-6 and TRBJ1-2; 7 bases are a match to TRBD1. Trimming removed 2 bases from V and 6 bases from J; junction bases left unmatched: 6. The CDR3 runs 14 residues. In germline, CDR1 is MNHNY, CDR2 SVGAGI (reference sequence).

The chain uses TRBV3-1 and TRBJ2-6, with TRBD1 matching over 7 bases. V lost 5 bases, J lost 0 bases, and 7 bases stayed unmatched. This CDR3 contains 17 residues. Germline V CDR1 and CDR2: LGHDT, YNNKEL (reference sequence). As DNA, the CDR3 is TGTGCCAGCAGCTCGGGACAGATTCCCTCTGGGGCCAACGTCCTGACTTTC. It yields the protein CASSSGQIPSGANVLTF.

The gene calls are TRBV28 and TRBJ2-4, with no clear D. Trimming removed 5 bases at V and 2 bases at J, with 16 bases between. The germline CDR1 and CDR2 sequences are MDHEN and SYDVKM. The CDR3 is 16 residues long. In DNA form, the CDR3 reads TGTGCCAGCAGTCCCTCCTCCATGAGAACCAAAAACATTCAGTACTTC. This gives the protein CASSPSSMRTKNIQYF.

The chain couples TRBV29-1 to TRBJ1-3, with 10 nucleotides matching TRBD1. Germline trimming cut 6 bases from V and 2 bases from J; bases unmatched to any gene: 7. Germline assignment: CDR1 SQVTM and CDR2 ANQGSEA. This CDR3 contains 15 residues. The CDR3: CSVDAGTGAGNTIYF. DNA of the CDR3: TGCAGCGTCGATGCCGGGACAGGGGCTGGAAACACCATATATTTT.

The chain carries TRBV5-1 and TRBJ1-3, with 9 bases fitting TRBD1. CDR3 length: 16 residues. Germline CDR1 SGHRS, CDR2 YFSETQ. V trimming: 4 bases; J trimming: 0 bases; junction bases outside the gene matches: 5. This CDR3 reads CASSQQGASSGNTIYF. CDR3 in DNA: TGCGCCAGCAGCCAACAGGGGGCTTCCTCTGGAAACACCATATATTTT.

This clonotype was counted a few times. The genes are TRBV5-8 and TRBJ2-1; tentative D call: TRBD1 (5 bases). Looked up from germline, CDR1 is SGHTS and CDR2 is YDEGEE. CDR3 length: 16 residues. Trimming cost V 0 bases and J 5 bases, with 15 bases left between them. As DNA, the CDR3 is TGTGCCAGCAGCTTGGGGACACGTCTTAGGGACAATGAGCAGTTCTTC. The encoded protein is CASSLGTRLRDNEQFF.

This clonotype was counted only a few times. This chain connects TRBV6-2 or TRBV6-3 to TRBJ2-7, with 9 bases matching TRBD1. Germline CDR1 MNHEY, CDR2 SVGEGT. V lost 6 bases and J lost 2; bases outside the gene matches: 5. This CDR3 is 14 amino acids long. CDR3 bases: TGTGCCAGCAGGAAGGACAGGGGACCCTACGAGCAGTACTTC. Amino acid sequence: CASRKDRGPYEQYF.

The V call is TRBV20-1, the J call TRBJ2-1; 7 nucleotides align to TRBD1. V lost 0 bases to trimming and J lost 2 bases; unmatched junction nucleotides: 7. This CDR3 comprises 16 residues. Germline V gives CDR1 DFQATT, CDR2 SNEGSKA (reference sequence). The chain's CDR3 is CSARDEQGPAYNEQFF. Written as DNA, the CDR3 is TGCAGTGCTAGAGATGAACAGGGGCCGGCCTACAATGAGCAGTTCTTC.

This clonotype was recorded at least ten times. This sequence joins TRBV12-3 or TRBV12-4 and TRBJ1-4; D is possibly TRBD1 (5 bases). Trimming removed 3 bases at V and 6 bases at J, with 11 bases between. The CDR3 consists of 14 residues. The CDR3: CASSLETGHEKLFF. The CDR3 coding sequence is TGTGCCAGCAGTTTGGAAACGGGACATGAAAAACTGTTTTTT.

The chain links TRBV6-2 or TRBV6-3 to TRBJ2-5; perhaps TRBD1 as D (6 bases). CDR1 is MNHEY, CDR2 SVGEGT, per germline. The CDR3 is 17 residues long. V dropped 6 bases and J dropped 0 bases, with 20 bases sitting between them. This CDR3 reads CASSPAGRDMYQETQYF. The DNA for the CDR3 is TGTGCCAGCAGCCCCGCCGGACGGGACATGTACCAAGAGACCCAGTACTTC.

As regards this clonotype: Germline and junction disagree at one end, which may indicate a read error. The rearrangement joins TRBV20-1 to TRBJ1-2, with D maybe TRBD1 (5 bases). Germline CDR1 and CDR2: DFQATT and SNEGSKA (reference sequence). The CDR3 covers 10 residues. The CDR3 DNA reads TGCAGTGCTAGAGGGCAGGGTTACATCTTC. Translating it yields CSARGQGYIF.

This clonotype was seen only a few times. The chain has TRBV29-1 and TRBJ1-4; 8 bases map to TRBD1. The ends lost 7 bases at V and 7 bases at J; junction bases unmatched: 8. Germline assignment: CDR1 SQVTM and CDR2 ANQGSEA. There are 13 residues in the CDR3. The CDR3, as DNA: TGCAGCGCTGAGACAGGGGTTGGTGAAAAACTGTTTTTT. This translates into CSAETGVGEKLFF.

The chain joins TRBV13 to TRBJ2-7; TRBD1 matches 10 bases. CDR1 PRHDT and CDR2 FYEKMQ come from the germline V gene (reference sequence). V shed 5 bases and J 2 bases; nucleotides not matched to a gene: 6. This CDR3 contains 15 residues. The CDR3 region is CASSPSGTGAYEQYF. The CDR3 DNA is TGTGCCAGCAGCCCCTCCGGGACAGGGGCCTACGAGCAGTACTTC. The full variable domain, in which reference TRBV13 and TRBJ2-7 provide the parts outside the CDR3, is AAGVIQSPRHLIKEKRETATLKCYPIPRHDTVYWYQQGPGQDPQFLISFYEKMQSDKGSIPDRFSAQQFSDYHSELNMSSLELGDSALYFCASSPSGTGAYEQYFGPGTRLTVT.

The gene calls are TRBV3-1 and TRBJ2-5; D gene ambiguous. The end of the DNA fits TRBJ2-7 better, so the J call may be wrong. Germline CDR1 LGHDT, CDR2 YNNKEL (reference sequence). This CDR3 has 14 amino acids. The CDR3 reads CASSLSGPTYEQYF. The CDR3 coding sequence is TGTGCCAGCAGCCTCTCGGGTCCTACCTACGAGCAGTACTTC.

CDR3 nucleotide sequence: TGCAGTGCCTCGGGCGGGGACAGGGGCTACAATGAGCAGTTCTTC. Residues: CSASGGDRGYNEQFF. This chain connects TRBV20-1 to TRBJ2-1; 10 nucleotides line up with TRBD1. CDR3 length: 15 amino acids. The junction had 8 bases not matched to a gene; V was cut back by 6 bases and J by 3 bases. The germline V gene encodes CDR1 DFQATT and CDR2 SNEGSKA (reference sequence).

In DNA, the CDR3 is TGCGCCAGCGGGCCCCAACCGACTAGCGGTAATGAGCAGTTCTTC. Protein product: CASGPQPTSGNEQFF. The chain couples TRBV5-1 to TRBJ2-1; TRBD2 aligns across 9 bases. The CDR3 is 15 amino acids. Germline CDR1 reads SGHRS; CDR2 reads YFSETQ. With 7 bases clipped from V and 7 bases from J, the junction kept 12 bases outside the gene matches.